Included here is one TCR beta chain sequence, with context. The germline CDR1 and CDR2 sequences are SQVTM and ANQGSEA. The CDR3 consists of 14 residues. V lost 4 bases to trimming and J lost 4 bases; unmatched junction nucleotides: 9. This specimen comes from a study of patients and donors after allogeneic stem cell transplantation. TCRdb recomputed calls from the RT-PCR reads with MiXCR, one row per CDR3 protein. The sample contains about 960,000 distinct CDR3 sequences, about a sixth of which appear only once. The chain uses TRBV29-1 and TRBJ2-7; TRBD2 agrees at 8 bases. This sequence was found in a human donor who was either an allogeneic HSCT recipient or a stem cell or donor lymphocyte infusion donor (not recorded which). It is not recorded whose cells these are; they may come from a transplant donor. The sequencing input was blood, either unsorted or a sorted T cell fraction (not recorded which). CDR3 nucleotide sequence: TGCAGCGTTGCGGCAGGGACTAGTACGTACGAGCAGTACTTC. This gives the protein CSVAAGTSTYEQYF.